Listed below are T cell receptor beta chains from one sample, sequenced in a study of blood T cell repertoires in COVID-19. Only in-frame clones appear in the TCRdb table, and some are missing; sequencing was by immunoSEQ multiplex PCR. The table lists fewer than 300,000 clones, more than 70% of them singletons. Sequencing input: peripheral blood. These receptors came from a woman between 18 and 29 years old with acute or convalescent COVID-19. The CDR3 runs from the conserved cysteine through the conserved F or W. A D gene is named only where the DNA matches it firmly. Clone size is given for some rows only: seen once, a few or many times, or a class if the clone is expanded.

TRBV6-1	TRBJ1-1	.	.	TGTGCCAGCAGTGCGGGAGGCTTTTTCGGGAACACTGAAGCTTTCTTT	CASSAGGFFGNTEAFF
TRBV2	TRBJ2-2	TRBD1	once	TGTGCCAGCACCACCGACAGGGGGCTGAACACCGGGGAGCTGTTTTTT	CASTTDRGLNTGELFF
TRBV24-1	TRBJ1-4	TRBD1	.	TGTGCCACCAGTGAGGGGGACAGCTTCTTT	CATSEGDSFF
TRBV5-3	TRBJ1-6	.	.	TGTGCCAGAAGCCCACAACAGGCCTCCTATAATTCACCCCTCCACTTT	CARSPQQASYNSPLHF
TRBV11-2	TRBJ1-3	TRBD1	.	TGTGCCAGCAGCCCACAAACAGGGGCTGGAAACACCATATATTTT	CASSPQTGAGNTIYF
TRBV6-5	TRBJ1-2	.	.	TGTGCCAGCAGTTTTTCGGACATCTATGGCTACACCTTC	CASSFSDIYGYTF
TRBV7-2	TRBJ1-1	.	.	TGTGCCAGCAGCTTAGAGACAGTACTAAACACTGAAGCTTTCTTT	CASSLETVLNTEAFF
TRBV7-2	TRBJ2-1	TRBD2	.	TGTGCCAGCAGCCACCAGGGTAGCGGGAAAGTAACTGAGCAGTTCTTC	CASSHQGSGKVTEQFF
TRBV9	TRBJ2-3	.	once	TGTGCCAGCAGCGTATGGGGCAGCCACACAGATACGCAGTATTTT	CASSVWGSHTDTQYF
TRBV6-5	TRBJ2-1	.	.	TGTGCCAGCAGTTACTCGTCATATACAGGTCCGCATGAGCAGTTCTTC	CASSYSSYTGPHEQFF
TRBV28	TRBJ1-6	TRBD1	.	TGTGCCAGCAGGGGACAGGCTAATTCACCCCTCCACTTT	CASRGQANSPLHF
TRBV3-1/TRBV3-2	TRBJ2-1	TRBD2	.	TGTGCCAGCAGCTACTCCGGGACTAGATTCCACGAGCAGTTCTTC	CASSYSGTRFHEQFF
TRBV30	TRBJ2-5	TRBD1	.	TGTGCCTGGAGAGGGACAGGCCAACAAGAGACCCAGTACTTC	CAWRGTGQQETQYF
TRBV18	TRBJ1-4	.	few	TGTGCCAGCTCACCCAGGGAGGCTAATGAAAAACTGTTTTTT	CASSPREANEKLFF
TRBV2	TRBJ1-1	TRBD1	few	TGTGCCAGCAGTGAACGACAGGGTAATTACCCTGAAGCTTTCTTT	CASSERQGNYPEAFF
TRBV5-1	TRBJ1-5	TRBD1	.	TGCGCCAGCAGCGCTACTACAGGGGATCAGCCCCAGCATTTT	CASSATTGDQPQHF
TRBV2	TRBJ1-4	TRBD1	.	TGTGCCAGCAGTAGACAGGGGTTTAATGAAAAACTGTTTTTT	CASSRQGFNEKLFF
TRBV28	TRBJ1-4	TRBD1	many	TGTGCCAGCAGTTTGGGACTGATAGGGGGCGCGGGTGAAAAACTGTTTTTT	CASSLGLIGGAGEKLFF
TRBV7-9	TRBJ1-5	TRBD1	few	TGTGCCAGCAGCCCAGGACAGGATCACAATCAGCCCCAGCATTTT	CASSPGQDHNQPQHF
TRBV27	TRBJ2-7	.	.	TGTGCCAGCAGTCCTCGTCCTAGAAATAACTACGAGCAGTACTTC	CASSPRPRNNYEQYF
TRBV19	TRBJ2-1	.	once	TGTGCCAGTGGAATACAGGGAGGGGGTCTCTACAATGAGCAGTTCTTC	CASGIQGGGLYNEQFF
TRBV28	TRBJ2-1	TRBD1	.	TGTGCCAGCAGGGTTGACAGGGGGCCCTACAATGAGCAGTTCTTC	CASRVDRGPYNEQFF
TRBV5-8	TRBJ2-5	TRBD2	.	TGTGCCAGCAGCTTTCGGCTAGCGGGGAATCTTCGTGTCGAGACCCAGTACTTC	CASSFRLAGNLRVETQYF
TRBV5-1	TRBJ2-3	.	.	TGCGCCAGCATGGCGGGGAACACAGATACGCAGTATTTT	CASMAGNTDTQYF
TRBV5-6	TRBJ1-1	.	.	TGTGCCAGCAGCCTCCCCCTGGGGGGGGTCCCTGAAGCTTTCTTT	CASSLPLGGVPEAFF
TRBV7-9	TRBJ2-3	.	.	TGTGCCAGCAGCGACAGACTAGAACGTTTACATACGCAGTATTTT	CASSDRLERLHTQYF
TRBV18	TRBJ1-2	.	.	TGTGCCAGCTCACCACCGGTTGCGAATAACTATGGCTACACCTTC	CASSPPVANNYGYTF
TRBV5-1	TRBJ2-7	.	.	TGCGCCAGCAGCTCGAAACAGGAGTCTGGGGCCTACGAGCAGTACTTC	CASSSKQESGAYEQYF
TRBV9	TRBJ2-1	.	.	TGTGCCAGCAGCGTAAGTCCTATCCATGAGCAGTTCTTC	CASSVSPIHEQFF
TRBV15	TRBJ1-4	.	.	TGTGCCACCAGCAGAGAGGGGGGGTTGGGTAATGAAAAACTGTTTTTT	CATSREGGLGNEKLFF
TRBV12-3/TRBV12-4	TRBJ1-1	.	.	TGTGCCAGCAGTTTAGGGAGTGTTGAAGCTTTCTTT	CASSLGSVEAFF
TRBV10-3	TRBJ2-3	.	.	TGTGCCATCAAGGGGCAGGGGGCGGGGGCCACAGATACGCAGTATTTT	CAIKGQGAGATDTQYF
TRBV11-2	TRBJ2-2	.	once	TGTGCCAGCAGCTTAGTTGTGTCGTTTCTTGCCGGGGAGCTGTTTTTT	CASSLVVSFLAGELFF
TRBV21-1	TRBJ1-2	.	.	TGTGCCAGCCCCGGGGGGAATAAGGCTAACTATGGCTACACCTTC	CASPGGNKANYGYTF
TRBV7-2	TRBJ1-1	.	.	TGTGCCAGCAGCTTGGGTGCGGGGTTGAACACTGAAGCTTTCTTT	CASSLGAGLNTEAFF
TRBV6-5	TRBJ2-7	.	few	TGTGCCAGCAGTTCCCGCGGGTACGAGCAGTACTTC	CASSSRGYEQYF
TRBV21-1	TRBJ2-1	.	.	TGTGCCAGCCCTGTGGGGAGACTAGCGGGAGGGGTCGCCTACAATGAGCAGTTCTTC	CASPVGRLAGGVAYNEQFF
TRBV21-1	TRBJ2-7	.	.	TGTGCCAGCAGCAAAGCGCTACCGGTTGAGGTAAACGAGCAGTACTTC	CASSKALPVEVNEQYF
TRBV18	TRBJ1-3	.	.	TGTGCCAGCTCACCTTACGAACGGGGTGAGATATATTTT	CASSPYERGEIYF
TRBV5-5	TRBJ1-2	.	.	TGTGCCAGCAGCTTGGACAGCTACTATGGCTACACCTTC	CASSLDSYYGYTF
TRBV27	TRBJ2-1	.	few	TGTGCCAGCAGGGTAACCGGGACTGACAATGAGCAGTTCTTC	CASRVTGTDNEQFF
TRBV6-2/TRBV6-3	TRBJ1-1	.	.	TGTGCCAGCAGTTATCCCTCGGGACTCAAGAACACTGAAGCTTTCTTT	CASSYPSGLKNTEAFF
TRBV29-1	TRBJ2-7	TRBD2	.	TGCAGCGTTGAAGTATCCCGACTAGCGGGAGGAACCTACGAGCAGTACTTC	CSVEVSRLAGGTYEQYF
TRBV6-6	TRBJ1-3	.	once	TGTGCCAGCAGTTTTGGACAGGGAAACACCATATATTTT	CASSFGQGNTIYF
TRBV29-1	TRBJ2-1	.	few	TGCAGCGTTGAAGAGAACGGGAGAGGCTCCTACAATGAGCAGTTCTTC	CSVEENGRGSYNEQFF
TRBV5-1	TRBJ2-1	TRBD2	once	TGCGCCAGCAGCTCGACTCTAGCGGGGGAGCAGTTCTTC	CASSSTLAGEQFF